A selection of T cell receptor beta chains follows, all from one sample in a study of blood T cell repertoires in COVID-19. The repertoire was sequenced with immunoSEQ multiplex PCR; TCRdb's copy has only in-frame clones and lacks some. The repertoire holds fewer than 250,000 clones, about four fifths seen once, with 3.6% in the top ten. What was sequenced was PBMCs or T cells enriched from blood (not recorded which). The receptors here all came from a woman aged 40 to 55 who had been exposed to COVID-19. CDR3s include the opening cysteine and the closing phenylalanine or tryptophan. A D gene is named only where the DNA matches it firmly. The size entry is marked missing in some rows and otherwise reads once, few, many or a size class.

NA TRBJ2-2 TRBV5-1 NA CASSLKESTGELFF TGCGCCAGCAGCTTGAAGGAGAGCACCGGGGAGCTGTTTTTT
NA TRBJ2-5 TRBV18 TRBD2 CASSPVSQAGVLETQYF TGTGCCAGCTCACCTGTATCTCAAGCGGGGGTTTTGGAGACCCAGTACTTC
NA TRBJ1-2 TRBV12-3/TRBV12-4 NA CASSLSVYGYTF TGTGCCAGCAGTTTGTCAGTTTATGGCTACACCTTC
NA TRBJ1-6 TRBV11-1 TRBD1 CASSLAGAGTGVRRSPLHF TGTGCCAGCAGCTTAGCGGGGGCCGGGACAGGGGTTCGTCGGTCACCCCTCCACTTT
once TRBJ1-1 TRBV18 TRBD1 CASSRNLGQGRNVEAFF TGTGCCAGCTCACGAAACCTCGGACAGGGGCGAAATGTTGAAGCTTTCTTT
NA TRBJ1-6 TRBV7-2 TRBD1 CASSFVTGANNSPLHF TGTGCCAGCAGCTTTGTGACAGGGGCCAATAATTCACCCCTCCACTTT
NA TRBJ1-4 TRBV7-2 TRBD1 CASSSTRTGNEKLFF TGTGCCAGCAGCTCAACGCGGACAGGGAATGAAAAACTGTTTTTT
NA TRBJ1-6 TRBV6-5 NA CASTTRRGSDSPLHF TGTGCCAGCACCACCCGGAGAGGGAGCGATTCACCCCTCCACTTT
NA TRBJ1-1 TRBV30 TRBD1 CAWGPTGVNTEAFF TGTGCCTGGGGCCCGACAGGGGTCAACACTGAAGCTTTCTTT
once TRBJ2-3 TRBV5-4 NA CASSLESGGTQYF TGTGCCAGCAGCTTGGAAAGCGGCGGTACGCAGTATTTT
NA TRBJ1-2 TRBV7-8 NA CASSLLGPGYTF TGTGCCAGCAGCTTGCTTGGGCCAGGCTACACCTTC
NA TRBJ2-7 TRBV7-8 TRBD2 CASSPRTSGVYEQYF TGTGCCAGCAGCCCGAGGACTAGCGGGGTATACGAGCAGTACTTC
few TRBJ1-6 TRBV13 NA CASTSYTYNSPLHF TGTGCCAGCACCTCTTACACCTATAATTCACCCCTCCACTTT
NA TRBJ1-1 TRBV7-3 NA CASSPAGGTEAFF TGTGCCAGCAGCCCCGCGGGGGGCACTGAAGCTTTCTTT
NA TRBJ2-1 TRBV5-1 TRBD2 CASSFQREGNNEQFF TGCGCCAGCAGCTTCCAGAGGGAGGGGAACAATGAGCAGTTCTTC
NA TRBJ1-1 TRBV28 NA CASTTPTGVDDTEAFF TGTGCCAGCACTACCCCTACGGGTGTCGATGACACTGAAGCTTTCTTT
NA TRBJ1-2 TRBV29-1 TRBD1 CSVDKTGVGNYGYTF TGCAGCGTTGACAAGACAGGGGTAGGAAACTATGGCTACACCTTC
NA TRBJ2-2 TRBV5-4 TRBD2 CASNGGVATGELFF TGTGCCAGCAACGGGGGGGTCGCTACCGGGGAGCTGTTTTTT